Here is one TCR beta chain with its context. The antigen is unknown. This record comes from a study of CD8 T cells in ankylosing spondylitis. Regarding the study as a whole: Blood of patients with ankylosing spondylitis appeared to be characterized by a TCR beta motif of several highly homologous variants.

Using its own MiXCR run on the 5' RACE reads, TCRdb lists one record per CDR3 protein. The data contain some 840,000 distinct CDR3 sequences, about 10% of them singletons. Germline CDR1 reads MNHEY; CDR2 reads SVGEGT. Trimming stripped 7 bases from V and 4 bases from J, with 14 bases between. CDR3 length equals 14 residues. The receptor was isolated from a male donor with ankylosing spondylitis. The specimen was blood, either unsorted or a sorted T cell fraction (not recorded which). This chain joins TRBV6-2 or TRBV6-3 and TRBJ1-5; D uncertain. CDR3 in amino acids: CASTFSRRNQPQHF. The CDR3 coding sequence is TGTGCCAGCACTTTCTCTCGGAGGAATCAGCCCCAGCATTTT.